These 26 T cell receptor beta chains were sequenced from one sample in a study of cytomegalovirus exposure and HLA in healthy donors. The PCR contained 60 Vbeta and 13 Jbeta primers. The table came from immunoSEQ multiplex PCR; TCRdb's copy has only in-frame clones and leaves some out. This sample has under 150,000 clones, with more than 65% found just once. The sample taken for sequencing was PBMCs. Receptors were obtained from a man between 18 and 29 years old in good health and CMV-seronegative.

This chain joins TRBV6-4 and TRBJ1-1; D gene uncertain. The CDR3 extends over 12 amino acids. Deletions cut 0 bases from V and 7 bases from J, with 6 bases between. CDR1 is MRHNA and CDR2 is SNTAGT in the germline V gene. CDR3 coding DNA: TGTGCCAGCAGTGACTCGAACGGTGAAGCTTTCTTT. Translated: CASSDSNGEAFF.

The chain links TRBV4-2 to TRBJ1-1; TRBD1 matches 12 bases. The CDR3 runs to 17 residues. From germline, CDR1 is LGHNA and CDR2 YNFKEQ. With 4 bases clipped from V and 3 bases from J, the junction kept 9 bases outside the gene matches. Here the CDR3 reads CASSPFGDRGRDTEAFF. DNA for the CDR3: TGTGCCAGCAGCCCCTTCGGGGACAGGGGGCGCGACACTGAAGCTTTCTTT.

V usage is TRBV6-5 and J usage is TRBJ1-2; D gene unclear. The CDR3 has 13 residues. The V gene's germline CDR1 is MNHEY and CDR2 SVGAGI. Trimming shortened V by 6 bases and J by 1 base, and 9 bases separated the two germline ends. The CDR3 region is CASSPDFNYGYTF. DNA of the CDR3: TGTGCCAGCAGCCCAGACTTTAACTATGGCTACACCTTC.

The chain employs TRBV2 and TRBJ2-1; TRBD2 matches at 12 bases. The junction had 11 bases not matched to a gene; V was cut back by 3 bases and J by 8 bases. This CDR3 spans 17 amino acids. Germline CDR1 is SNHLY and CDR2 is FYNNEI. The CDR3 region is CASSDPRLAGVGDEQFF. The CDR3 nucleotides are TGTGCCAGCAGTGACCCACGACTAGCGGGGGTCGGGGATGAGCAGTTCTTC.

The genes are TRBV7-9 and TRBJ2-7; 9 bases line up with TRBD1. After removal of 4 bases from V and 2 bases from J, the junction contained 3 bases not matched to a gene. The CDR3 contains 14 residues. Looked up from germline, CDR1 is SEHNR and CDR2 is FQNEAQ (reference sequence). The CDR3 bases are TGTGCCAGCAGCTATAGGGACAGGGCCTACGAGCAGTACTTC. Translating gives CASSYRDRAYEQYF.

J is TRBJ1-1 and V is TRBV9; D is perhaps TRBD1 (6 bases). The CDR3 has 15 amino acids. The V gene lost 4 bases and the J gene lost 1 base, with 14 bases spanning the gap. From germline, CDR1 is SGDLS and CDR2 YYNGEE. The CDR3 sequence is CASSHGGGPNTEAFF. CDR3 bases: TGTGCCAGCAGCCATGGGGGGGGGCCGAACACTGAAGCTTTCTTT.

The chain has TRBV7-2 and TRBJ1-4; D might be TRBD1 (6 bases). This CDR3 contains 15 residues. Germline V gene sequence: CDR1 SGHTA, CDR2 FQGNSA. The ends were cut back, 5 bases at V and 10 bases at J, with 20 bases in the middle. CDR3 nucleotides: TGTGCCAGCAGCCCCTGGGCGGGGGCAGAGGGAAAACTGTTTTTT. Translation: CASSPWAGAEGKLFF.

This chain uses TRBV15 with TRBJ1-4; possible D gene TRBD1, 6 bases. This CDR3 spans 15 amino acids. Trimming took off 4 bases at V and 1 base at J, with 10 bases between the two ends. Germline V CDR1 and CDR2: LNHNV, YYDKDF (reference sequence). CDR3 nucleotide sequence: TGTGCCACCAGCAACACAGGGAAAACTAATGAAAAACTGTTTTTT. It yields the protein CATSNTGKTNEKLFF.

The chain has TRBV5-4 and TRBJ2-7; D is perhaps TRBD1 (5 bases). There are 14 residues in the CDR3. Germline CDR1 and CDR2: SGHNT and YYREEE (reference sequence). The V and J ends lost 1 base and 2 bases respectively, with 10 bases between them. DNA for the CDR3: TGTGCCAGCAGCTTGTACCTAGGGGCCTACGAGCAGTACTTC. Its protein product is CASSLYLGAYEQYF.

The rearrangement uses TRBV21-1 and TRBJ1-5; the table's TRBD1 call for D was not verified on the DNA. TRBV21-1 is recorded as a pseudogene. CDR3 length: 16 amino acids. CDR3 protein: CASSKSRRQGEQPQHF. The CDR3, as DNA: TGTGCCAGCAGCAAATCTAGGCGACAGGGAGAACAGCCCCAGCATTTT.

This chain uses TRBV29-1 with TRBJ2-3; the match to TRBD1 covers 8 bases. The germline V gene encodes CDR1 SQVTM and CDR2 ANQGSEA. J lost 1 base, V lost 6 bases, and 6 bases had no gene match. The CDR3 spans 14 residues. The CDR3 DNA follows: TGCAGCGTCGCGGGACAGGAGGGCACAGATACGCAGTATTTT. Translated: CSVAGQEGTDTQYF.

V and J are TRBV4-2 and TRBJ2-2, with 12 nucleotides matching TRBD2. V trimming: 7 bases; J trimming: 6 bases; junction bases outside the gene matches: 6. Germline V gives CDR1 LGHNA, CDR2 YNFKEQ. This CDR3 contains 15 residues. The CDR3 loop is CASTLSSGGAGELFF. DNA for the CDR3: TGTGCCAGCACCCTCTCTAGCGGGGGGGCCGGGGAGCTGTTTTTT.

The chain uses TRBV12-5 and TRBJ1-1, with D hard to call. The CDR3 totals 16 residues. In germline, CDR1 is LGHNT, CDR2 FRNRAP. V lost 1 base, J lost 0 bases, and 12 bases lay in between. The CDR3 spells CASGLDFGVMNTEAFF. CDR3 sequence (DNA): TGTGCTAGTGGTTTGGACTTCGGGGTTATGAACACTGAAGCTTTCTTT.

The V and J genes are TRBV4-1 and TRBJ2-3, with 10 bases fitting TRBD2. Germline CDR1 MGHRA, CDR2 YSYEKL. The CDR3 has 16 residues. The V and J ends lost 4 bases and 5 bases, in that order; junction bases with no gene match: 9. This CDR3 reads CASSPVAGGPKDTQYF. Here the CDR3 DNA reads TGCGCCAGCAGCCCAGTAGCGGGGGGCCCTAAAGATACGCAGTATTTT.

The chain recombines TRBV7-9 with TRBJ1-5; 7 bases fit TRBD1. In germline, CDR1 is SEHNR, CDR2 FQNEAQ (reference sequence). The CDR3 spans 14 residues. V lost 5 bases and J lost 7; bases outside the gene matches: 8. The CDR3 DNA sequence: TGTGCCAGCAGCCCGGGACAGTCTTACCAGCCCCAGCATTTT. As protein: CASSPGQSYQPQHF. The variable domain in full, with the rest retrieved from reference TRBV7-9 and TRBJ1-5, is DTGVSQNPRHKITKRGQNVTFRCDPISEHNRLYWYRQTLGQGPEFLTYFQNEAQLEKSRLLSDRFSAERPKGSFSTLEIQRTEQGDSAMYLCASSPGQSYQPQHFGDGTRLSIL.

This sequence joins TRBV19 and TRBJ2-7, with TRBD1 identical over 8 bases. The CDR3 is made up of 14 amino acids. Germline loops: CDR1 LNHDA, CDR2 SQIVND (reference sequence). Germline trimming cut 1 base from V and 3 bases from J; bases unmatched to any gene: 2. CDR3 bases: TGTGCCAGTAGTATAGCAGGGGGCAACTACGAGCAGTACTTC. This translates into CASSIAGGNYEQYF.

J is TRBJ2-3 and V is TRBV19, with 7 bases fitting TRBD1. Germline assignment: CDR1 LNHDA and CDR2 SQIVND (reference sequence). V was pared by 5 bases and J by 6 bases, with 5 bases of the junction left unmatched. The CDR3 runs to 13 residues. The CDR3, as DNA: TGTGCCAGTAGTCCTGTCAGGGGGGATACGCAGTATTTT. Protein sequence: CASSPVRGDTQYF.

V and J are TRBV6-5 and TRBJ1-1; D is uncertain. This CDR3 is built from 14 residues. Germline V gives CDR1 MNHEY, CDR2 SVGAGI. V lost 8 bases and J 4 bases, leaving 17 bases between the germline ends. The CDR3: CASLGGSLGTEAFF. The CDR3 DNA reads TGTGCCAGCTTGGGAGGCTCCCTGGGCACTGAAGCTTTCTTT.

Notes on this clone: Other nucleotide sequences from this sample produce the same CDR3. The gene calls are TRBV5-1 and TRBJ2-7; D is unresolved. With 0 bases removed from V and 4 bases from J, the gap between germline ends came to 8 bases. CDR1 is SGHRS, CDR2 YFSETQ, per germline. The CDR3 spans 13 residues. The CDR3 bases are TGCGCCAGCAGCTTGGGAGCAGCGTACGAGCAGTACTTC. Amino acid sequence: CASSLGAAYEQYF.

The CDR3 DNA reads TGTGCCAGCAGGGATACAGGGGTTGGTGCAGATACGCAGTATTTT. Its protein product is CASRDTGVGADTQYF. This chain links TRBV2 with TRBJ2-3; 7 bases align to TRBD1. The CDR3 loop spans 15 amino acids. The V gene's germline CDR1 is SNHLY and CDR2 FYNNEI. With V trimmed by 6 bases and J by 4 bases, 10 bases remained unmatched.

The V gene is TRBV13, the J gene TRBJ2-3; 9 positions agree with TRBD2. This CDR3 has 16 residues. Losses at the gene ends were 5 bases for V and 2 bases for J; bases not matched to a gene: 8. Germline CDR1 reads PRHDT; CDR2 reads FYEKMQ (reference sequence). The CDR3 sequence is CASSARLAAHTDTQYF. CDR3 DNA: TGTGCCAGCAGCGCCCGACTAGCGGCGCACACAGATACGCAGTATTTT.

The chain recombines TRBV19 with TRBJ2-5; the match to TRBD2 covers 7 bases. V shed 7 bases, J shed 2 bases, and the junction held 13 bases outside the gene matches. The CDR3 runs to 16 residues. Germline V gene sequence: CDR1 LNHDA, CDR2 SQIVND (reference sequence). The CDR3 DNA reads TGTGCCAGTACCCAAACTAGCGCCGGTGATCAAGAGACCCAGTACTTC. Protein sequence: CASTQTSAGDQETQYF.

The V and J genes are TRBV9 and TRBJ2-7, with a tentative D call TRBD2 (5 bases). Trimming removed 0 bases at V and 4 bases at J, with 17 bases between. CDR1 is SGDLS and CDR2 is YYNGEE in the germline V gene. The CDR3 length is 16 residues. Written as DNA, the CDR3 is TGTGCCAGCAGCGTAGGAGCGGCGACTAAACCTTACGAGCAGTACTTC. Protein product: CASSVGAATKPYEQYF.

V gene TRBV18 combines with J gene TRBJ1-1, with 7 positions matching TRBD1. The V gene end was trimmed by 6 bases and the J gene end by 3 bases; junction bases not matched to a gene: 4. The length of the CDR3 is 13 residues. The germline V gene encodes CDR1 KGHSH and CDR2 LQKENI. The CDR3 sequence: CASSRQGDTEAFF. The CDR3 DNA is TGTGCCAGCTCCCGACAGGGCGACACTGAAGCTTTCTTT.

The chain couples TRBV6-1 to TRBJ2-3, with TRBD2 matching over 9 bases. Germline assignment: CDR1 MNHNS and CDR2 SASEGT. V lost 1 base to trimming and J lost 4 bases; unmatched junction nucleotides: 3. This CDR3 is built from 15 residues. The CDR3: CASSEVSGGPDTQYF. CDR3 bases: TGTGCCAGCAGTGAAGTTAGCGGGGGTCCAGATACGCAGTATTTT.

This sequence joins TRBV4-3 and TRBJ1-1; 10 bases align to TRBD1. The V and J ends lost 0 bases and 0 bases, in that order; junction bases with no gene match: 7. From germline, CDR1 is LGHNA and CDR2 YSLEER. This CDR3 region has 18 residues. The chain's CDR3 is CASSQDYSDRGLNTEAFF. CDR3 DNA sequence: TGCGCCAGCAGCCAAGATTATTCGGACAGGGGGTTGAACACTGAAGCTTTCTTT.